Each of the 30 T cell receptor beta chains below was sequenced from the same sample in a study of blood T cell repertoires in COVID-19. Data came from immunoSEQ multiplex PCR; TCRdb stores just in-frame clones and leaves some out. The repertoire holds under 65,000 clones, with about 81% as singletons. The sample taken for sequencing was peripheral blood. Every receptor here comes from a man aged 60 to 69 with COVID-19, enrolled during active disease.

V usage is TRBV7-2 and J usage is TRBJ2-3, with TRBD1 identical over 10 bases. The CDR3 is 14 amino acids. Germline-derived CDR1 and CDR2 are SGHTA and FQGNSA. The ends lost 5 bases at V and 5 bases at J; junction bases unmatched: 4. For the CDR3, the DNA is TGTGCCAGCAGCCGGACAGGGGGAGTAGATACGCAGTATTTT. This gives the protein CASSRTGGVDTQYF.

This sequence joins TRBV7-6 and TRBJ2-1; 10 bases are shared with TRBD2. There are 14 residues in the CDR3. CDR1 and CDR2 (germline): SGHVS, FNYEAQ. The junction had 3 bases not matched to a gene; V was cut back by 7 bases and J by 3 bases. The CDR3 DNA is TGTGCCAGCACCGTAGCGGGAGGCTACAATGAGCAGTTCTTC. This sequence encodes CASTVAGGYNEQFF. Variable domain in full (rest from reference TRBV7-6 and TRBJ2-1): GAGVSQSPRYKVTKRGQDVALRCDPISGHVSLYWYRQALGQGPEFLTYFNYEAQQDKSGLPNDRFSAERPEGSISTLTIQRTEQRDSAMYRCASTVAGGYNEQFFGPGTRLTVL.

CDR3 in DNA: TGTGCCAGCAGCCCGCGGACTACGAACACCGGGGAGCTGTTTTTT. Translation gives CASSPRTTNTGELFF. The chain recombines TRBV9 with TRBJ2-2; maybe TRBD2 (6 bases). The CDR3 has 15 amino acids. Germline CDR1 is SGDLS and CDR2 is YYNGEE. Trimming took off 4 bases at V and 0 bases at J, with 10 bases between the two ends. The full variable domain, its missing parts supplied by reference TRBV9 and TRBJ2-2, is DSGVTQTPKHLITATGQRVTLRCSPRSGDLSVYWYQQSLDQGLQFLIQYYNGEERAKGNILERFSAQQFPDLHSELNLSSLELGDSALYFCASSPRTTNTGELFFGEGSRLTVL.

CDR3 coding DNA: TGCGCCAGCAGCTTGCCGACAGGGGTCGCCGGGGAGCTGTTTTTT. Protein: CASSLPTGVAGELFF. V and J are TRBV5-1 and TRBJ2-2; the match to TRBD1 covers 8 bases. The junction had 5 bases not matched to a gene; V was cut back by 1 base and J by 6 bases. Germline V gene sequence: CDR1 SGHRS, CDR2 YFSETQ. This CDR3 contains 15 residues.

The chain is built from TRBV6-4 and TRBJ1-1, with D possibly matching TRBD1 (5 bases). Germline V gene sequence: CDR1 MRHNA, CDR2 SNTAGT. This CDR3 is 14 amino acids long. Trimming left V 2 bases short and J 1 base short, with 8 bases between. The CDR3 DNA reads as TGTGCCAGCAGTGACACCGACAGGAACACTGAAGCTTTCTTT. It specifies CASSDTDRNTEAFF.

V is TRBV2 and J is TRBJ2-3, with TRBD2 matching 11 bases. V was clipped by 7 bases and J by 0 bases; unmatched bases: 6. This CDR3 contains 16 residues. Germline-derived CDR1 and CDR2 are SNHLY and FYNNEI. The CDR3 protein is CASKELAGASTDTQYF. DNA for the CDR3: TGTGCCAGCAAGGAACTAGCGGGAGCTAGCACAGATACGCAGTATTTT. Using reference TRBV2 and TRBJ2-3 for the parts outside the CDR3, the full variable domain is EPEVTQTPSHQVTQMGQEVILRCVPISNHLYFYWYRQILGQKVEFLVSFYNNEISEKSEIFDDQFSVERPDGSNFTLKIRSTKLEDSAMYFCASKELAGASTDTQYFGPGTRLTVL.

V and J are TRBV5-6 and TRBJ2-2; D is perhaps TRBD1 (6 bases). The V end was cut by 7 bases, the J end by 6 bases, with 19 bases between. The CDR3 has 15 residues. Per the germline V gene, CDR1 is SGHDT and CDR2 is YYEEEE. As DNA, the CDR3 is TGTGCCAGCGCACCACAGGGTGCGGGCGCCGGGGAGCTGTTTTTT. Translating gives CASAPQGAGAGELFF.

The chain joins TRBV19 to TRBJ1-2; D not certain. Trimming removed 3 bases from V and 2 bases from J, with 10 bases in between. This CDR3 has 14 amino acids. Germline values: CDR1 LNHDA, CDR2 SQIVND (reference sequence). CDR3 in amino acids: CASSINSLNYGYTF. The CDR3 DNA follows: TGTGCCAGTAGTATTAACAGCCTCAACTATGGCTACACCTTC.

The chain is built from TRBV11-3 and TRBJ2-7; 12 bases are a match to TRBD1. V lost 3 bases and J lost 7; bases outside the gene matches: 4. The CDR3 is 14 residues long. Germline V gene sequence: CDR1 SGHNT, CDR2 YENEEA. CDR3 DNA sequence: TGTGCCAGCAGCTTGGGACAGGGGGCAGGAGAGCAGTACTTC. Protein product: CASSLGQGAGEQYF.

CDR3 residues: CASSPDRGSNQPQHF. CDR3 DNA: TGTGCCAGCAGTCCCGACAGGGGGAGCAATCAGCCCCAGCATTTT. The genes are TRBV3-1 (or the pseudogene TRBV3-2) and TRBJ1-5; 9 nucleotides agree with TRBD1. The germline CDR1 and CDR2 sequences are LGHDT and YNNKEL (reference sequence). J gave up 1 base and V 6 bases, and 4 bases lay outside the gene matches. The CDR3 runs to 15 residues.

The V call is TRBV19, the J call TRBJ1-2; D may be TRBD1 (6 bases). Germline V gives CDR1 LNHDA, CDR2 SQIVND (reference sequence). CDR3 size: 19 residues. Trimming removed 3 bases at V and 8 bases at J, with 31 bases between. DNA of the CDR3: TGTGCCAGTAGTATCTACAGGGACCGTCCCCACGGGCCTTCGATGGGCTACACCTTC. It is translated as CASSIYRDRPHGPSMGYTF.

The CDR3 bases are TGTGCTAGTGGTTTGTCAGTGAACACTGAAGCTTTCTTT. Protein product: CASGLSVNTEAFF. V usage is TRBV12-5 and J usage is TRBJ1-1, with no clear D. The CDR3 consists of 13 residues. Germline V lookup: CDR1 LGHNT, CDR2 FRNRAP. Trimming left V 2 bases short and J 0 bases short, with 4 bases between. The full variable domain, its missing parts supplied by reference TRBV12-5 and TRBJ1-1, is DARVTQTPRHKVTEMGQEVTMRCQPILGHNTVFWYRQTMMQGLELLAYFRNRAPLDDSGMPKDRFSAEMPDATLATLKIQPSEPRDSAVYFCASGLSVNTEAFFGQGTRLTVV.

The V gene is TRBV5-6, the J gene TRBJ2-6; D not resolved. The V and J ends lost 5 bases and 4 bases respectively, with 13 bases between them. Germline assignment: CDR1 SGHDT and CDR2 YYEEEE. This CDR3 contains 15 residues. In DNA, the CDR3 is TGTGCCAGCAGTTTAGAAATCCTGGGGGCCAACGTCCTGACTTTC. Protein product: CASSLEILGANVLTF.

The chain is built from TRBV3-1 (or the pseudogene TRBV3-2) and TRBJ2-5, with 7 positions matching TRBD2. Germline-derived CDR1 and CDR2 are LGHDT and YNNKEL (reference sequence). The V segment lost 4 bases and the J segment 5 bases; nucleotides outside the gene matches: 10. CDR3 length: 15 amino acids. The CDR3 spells CASSLGGGGTETQYF. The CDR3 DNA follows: TGTGCCAGCAGCCTTGGGGGGGGAGGGACGGAGACCCAGTACTTC.

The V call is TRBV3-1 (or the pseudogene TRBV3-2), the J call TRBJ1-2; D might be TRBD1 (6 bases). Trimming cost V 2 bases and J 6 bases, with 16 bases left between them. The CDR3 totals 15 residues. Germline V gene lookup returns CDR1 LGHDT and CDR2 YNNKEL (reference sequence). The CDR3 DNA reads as TGTGCCAGCAGCCAACGGGGGGCCAGGGTGGATGGCTACACCTTC. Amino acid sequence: CASSQRGARVDGYTF.

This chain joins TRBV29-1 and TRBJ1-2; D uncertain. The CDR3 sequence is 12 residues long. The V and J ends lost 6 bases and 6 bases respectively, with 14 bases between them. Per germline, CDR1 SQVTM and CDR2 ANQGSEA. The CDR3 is CSVSLGGNGYTF. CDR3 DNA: TGCAGCGTCTCGCTGGGAGGAAATGGCTACACCTTC. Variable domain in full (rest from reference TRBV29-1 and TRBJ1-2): SAVISQKPSRDICQRGTSLTIQCQVDSQVTMMFWYRQQPGQSLTLIATANQGSEATYESGFVIDKFPISRPNLTFSTLTVSNMSPEDSSIYLCSVSLGGNGYTFGSGTRLTVV.

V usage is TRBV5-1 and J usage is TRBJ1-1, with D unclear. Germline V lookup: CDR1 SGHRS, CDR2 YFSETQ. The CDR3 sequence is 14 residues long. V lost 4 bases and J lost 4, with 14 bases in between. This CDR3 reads CASSPLGIGTEAFF. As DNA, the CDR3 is TGCGCCAGCAGCCCCTTGGGCATAGGCACTGAAGCTTTCTTT.

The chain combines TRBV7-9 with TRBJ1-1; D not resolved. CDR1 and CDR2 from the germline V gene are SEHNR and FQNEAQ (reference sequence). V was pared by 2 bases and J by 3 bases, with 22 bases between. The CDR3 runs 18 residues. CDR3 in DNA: TGTGCCAGCAGCTTATGGGCCTTTAAGCCGTATAGTGACACTGAAGCTTTCTTT. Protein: CASSLWAFKPYSDTEAFF.

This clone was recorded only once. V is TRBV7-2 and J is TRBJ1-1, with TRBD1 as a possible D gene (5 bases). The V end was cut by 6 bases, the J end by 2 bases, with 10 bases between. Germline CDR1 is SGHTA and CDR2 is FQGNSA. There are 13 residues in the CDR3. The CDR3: CASSSQGNTEAFF. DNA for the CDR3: TGTGCCAGCAGTTCTCAGGGCAACACTGAAGCTTTCTTT.

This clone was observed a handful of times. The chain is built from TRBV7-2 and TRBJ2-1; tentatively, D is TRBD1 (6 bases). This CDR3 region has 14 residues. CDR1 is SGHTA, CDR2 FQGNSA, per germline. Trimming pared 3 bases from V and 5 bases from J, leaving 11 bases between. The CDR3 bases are TGTGCCAGCAGCTTTTACAGGGCCAACAATGAGCAGTTCTTC. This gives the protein CASSFYRANNEQFF.

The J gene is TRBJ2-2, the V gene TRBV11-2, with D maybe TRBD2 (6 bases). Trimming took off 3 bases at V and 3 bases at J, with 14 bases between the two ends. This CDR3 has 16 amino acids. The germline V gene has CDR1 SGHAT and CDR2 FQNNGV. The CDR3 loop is CASSFRGWGDTGELFF. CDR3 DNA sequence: TGTGCCAGCAGCTTCCGGGGTTGGGGGGACACCGGGGAGCTGTTTTTT.

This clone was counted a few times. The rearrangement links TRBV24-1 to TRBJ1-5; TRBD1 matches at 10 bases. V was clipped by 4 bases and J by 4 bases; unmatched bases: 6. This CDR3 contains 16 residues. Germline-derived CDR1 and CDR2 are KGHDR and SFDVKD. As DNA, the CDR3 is TGTGCCACCAGTGACTCGGGACAGGGGATTAATCAGCCCCAGCATTTT. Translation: CATSDSGQGINQPQHF.

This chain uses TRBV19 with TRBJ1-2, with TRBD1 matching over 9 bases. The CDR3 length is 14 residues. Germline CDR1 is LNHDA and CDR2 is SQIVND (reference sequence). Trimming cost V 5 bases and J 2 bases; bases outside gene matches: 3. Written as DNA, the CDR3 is TGTGCCAGTAGTGGACAGGGGCTGAACTATGGCTACACCTTC. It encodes CASSGQGLNYGYTF.

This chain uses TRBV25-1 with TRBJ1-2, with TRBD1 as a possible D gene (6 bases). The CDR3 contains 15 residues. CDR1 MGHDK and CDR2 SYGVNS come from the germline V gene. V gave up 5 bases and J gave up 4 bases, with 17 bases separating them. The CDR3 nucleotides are TGTGCCAGCAGTCCCTTCCGGACAGCAACCTATGGCTACACCTTC. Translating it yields CASSPFRTATYGYTF.

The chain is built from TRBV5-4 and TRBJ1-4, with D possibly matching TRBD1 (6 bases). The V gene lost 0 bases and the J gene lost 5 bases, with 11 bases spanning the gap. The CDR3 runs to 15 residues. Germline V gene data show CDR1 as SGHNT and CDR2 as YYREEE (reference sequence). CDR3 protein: CASSLGTEWNEKLFF. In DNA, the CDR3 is TGTGCCAGCAGCTTGGGGACAGAGTGGAATGAAAAACTGTTTTTT.

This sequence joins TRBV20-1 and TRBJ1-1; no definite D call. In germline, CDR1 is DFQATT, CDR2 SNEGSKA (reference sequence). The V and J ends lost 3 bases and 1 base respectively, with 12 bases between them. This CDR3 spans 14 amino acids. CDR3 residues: CSASDPGRNTEAFF. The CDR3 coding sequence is TGCAGTGCTAGTGATCCGGGGAGGAACACTGAAGCTTTCTTT.

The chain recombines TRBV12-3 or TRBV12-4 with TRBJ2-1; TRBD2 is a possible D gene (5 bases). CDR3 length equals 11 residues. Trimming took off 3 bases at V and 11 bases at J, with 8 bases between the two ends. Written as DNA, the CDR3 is TGTGCCAGCAGTTTTACGGGAAAGCAGTTCTTC. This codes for CASSFTGKQFF.

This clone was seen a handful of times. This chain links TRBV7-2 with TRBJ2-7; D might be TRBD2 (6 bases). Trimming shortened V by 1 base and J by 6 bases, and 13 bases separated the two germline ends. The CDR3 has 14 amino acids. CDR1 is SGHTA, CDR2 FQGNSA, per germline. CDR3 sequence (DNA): TGTGCCAGCAGCTTAGGGACTACCCTCGGCGAGCAGTACTTC. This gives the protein CASSLGTTLGEQYF.

The CDR3 DNA reads as TGCGCCAGCAGCCAGACCTTTCTAGGCAATGAGCAGTTCTTC. Translation gives CASSQTFLGNEQFF. This chain uses TRBV4-3 with TRBJ2-1; no reliable D call. CDR1 LGHNA and CDR2 YSLEER come from the germline V gene. Between the trimmed V and J ends, which lost 3 bases and 6 bases, there was a span of 12 bases. The CDR3 extends over 14 amino acids.

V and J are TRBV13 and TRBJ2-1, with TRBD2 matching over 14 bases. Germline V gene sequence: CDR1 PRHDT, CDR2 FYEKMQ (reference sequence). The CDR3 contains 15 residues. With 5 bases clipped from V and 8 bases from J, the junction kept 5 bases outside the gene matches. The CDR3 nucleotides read TGTGCCAGCAGCACGGGACTAGCGGGAGTTGATGAGCAGTTCTTC. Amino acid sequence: CASSTGLAGVDEQFF.